The 5 T cell receptor beta chains below come from one sample, sequenced in a study of blood T cell repertoires in COVID-19. Libraries were prepared by immunoSEQ multiplex PCR; TCRdb keeps only in-frame clonotypes and omits some of them. The repertoire holds roughly 160,000 clones, with roughly 70% as singletons. Sequencing input: peripheral blood. Receptor source: a woman older than 75 with acute or convalescent COVID-19.

This clone was detected a few times. The J gene is TRBJ1-4, the V gene TRBV27, with D tentatively TRBD1 (6 bases). Trimming cost V 3 bases and J 8 bases, with 13 bases left between them. This CDR3 spans 14 amino acids. The germline CDR1 and CDR2 sequences are MNHEY and SMNVEV (reference sequence). CDR3 sequence (DNA): TGTGCCAGCAGTTTTTGGCAGGGGAACGAAAAACTGTTTTTT. Its protein product is CASSFWQGNEKLFF.

The V gene is TRBV11-2, the J gene TRBJ2-7, with D tentatively TRBD2 (5 bases). CDR3 size: 15 residues. Germline CDR1 reads SGHAT; CDR2 reads FQNNGV. Trimming stripped 3 bases from V and 1 base from J, with 13 bases between. In DNA, the CDR3 is TGTGCCAGCAGCTTCCTTCGCGGGTCGTCCTACGAGCAGTACTTC. Translated: CASSFLRGSSYEQYF.

The chain carries TRBV15 and TRBJ2-1; tentatively, D is TRBD1 (5 bases). Germline loops: CDR1 LNHNV, CDR2 YYDKDF (reference sequence). V was trimmed by 5 bases and J by 0 bases, leaving 11 bases between them. The CDR3 covers 15 residues. The DNA of the CDR3 is TGTGCCACCAGCCCCGACAGTAGCTCCTACAATGAGCAGTTCTTC. The encoded protein is CATSPDSSSYNEQFF. Looking up the rest from reference TRBV15 and TRBJ2-1 gives the full variable domain: DAMVIQNPRYQVTQFGKPVTLSCSQTLNHNVMYWYQQKSSQAPKLLFHYYDKDFNNEADTPDNFQSRRPNTSFCFLDIRSPGLGDTAMYLCATSPDSSSYNEQFFGPGTRLTVL.

The chain is built from TRBV28 and TRBJ2-1, with TRBD2 matching 10 bases. Trimming at V came to 7 bases and at J to 7 bases, leaving 10 bases not matched to a gene. The CDR3 loop spans 15 amino acids. Per the germline V gene, CDR1 is MDHEN and CDR2 is SYDVKM. The CDR3, as DNA: TGTGCCAGCACCGCGACTAGCGGGTTACGTAATGAGCAGTTCTTC. Residues: CASTATSGLRNEQFF.

The chain joins TRBV30 to TRBJ1-5; 7 bases align to TRBD1. CDR3 length: 15 amino acids. CDR1 is GTSNPN, CDR2 SVGIG, per germline (reference sequence). The trim removed 3 bases at V and 3 bases at J, leaving 8 bases unmatched. The CDR3 here is CAWRQGVGNNQPQHF. The CDR3 nucleotides are TGTGCCTGGAGGCAGGGGGTTGGAAACAATCAGCCCCAGCATTTT.